This T cell receptor beta chain stems from a study of beta chain features in type 1 diabetes. Since all of the isolated RNA was reverse transcribed, expressed TCRB transcripts were what got sequenced. Produced via immunoSEQ multiplex PCR; TCRdb's table is partial and in-frame only. The sample contains about 270,000 clones, 13% to 15% of which appear only once. V lost 7 bases to trimming and J lost 0 bases; unmatched junction nucleotides: 8. The CDR3 covers 16 residues. Germline V gene data show CDR1 as SEHNR and CDR2 as FQNEAQ (reference sequence). This TCR was recovered from a middle-aged woman in good health. The gene calls are TRBV7-9 and TRBJ2-7; the match to TRBD2 covers 11 bases. Sequences were obtained from naive CD4+ T cells from blood. CDR3 nucleotide sequence: TGTGCCAGCACCTCCTTCCTAGCGGGGGGCTCCTACGAGCAGTACTTC. Translated, it gives CASTSFLAGGSYEQYF.